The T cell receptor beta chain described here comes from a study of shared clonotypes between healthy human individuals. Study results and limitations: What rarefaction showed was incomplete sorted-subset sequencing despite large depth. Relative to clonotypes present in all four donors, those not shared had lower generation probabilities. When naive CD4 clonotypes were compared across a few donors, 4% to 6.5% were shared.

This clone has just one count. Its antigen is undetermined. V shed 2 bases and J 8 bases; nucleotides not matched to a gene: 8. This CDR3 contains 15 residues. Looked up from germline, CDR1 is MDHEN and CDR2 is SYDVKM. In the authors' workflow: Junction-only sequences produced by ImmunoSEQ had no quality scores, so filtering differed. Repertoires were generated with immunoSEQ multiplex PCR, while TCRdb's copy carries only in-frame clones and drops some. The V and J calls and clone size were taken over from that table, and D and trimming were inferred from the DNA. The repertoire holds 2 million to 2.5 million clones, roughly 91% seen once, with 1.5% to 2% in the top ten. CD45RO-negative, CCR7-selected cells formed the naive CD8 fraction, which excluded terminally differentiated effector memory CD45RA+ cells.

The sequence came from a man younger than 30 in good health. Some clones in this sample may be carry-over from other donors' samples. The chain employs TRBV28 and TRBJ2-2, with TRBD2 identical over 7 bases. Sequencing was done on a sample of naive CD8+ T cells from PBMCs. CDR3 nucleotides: TGTGCCAGCAGTTTAATGGGACTATCAAGGGGGGAGCTGTTTTTT. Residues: CASSLMGLSRGELFF.